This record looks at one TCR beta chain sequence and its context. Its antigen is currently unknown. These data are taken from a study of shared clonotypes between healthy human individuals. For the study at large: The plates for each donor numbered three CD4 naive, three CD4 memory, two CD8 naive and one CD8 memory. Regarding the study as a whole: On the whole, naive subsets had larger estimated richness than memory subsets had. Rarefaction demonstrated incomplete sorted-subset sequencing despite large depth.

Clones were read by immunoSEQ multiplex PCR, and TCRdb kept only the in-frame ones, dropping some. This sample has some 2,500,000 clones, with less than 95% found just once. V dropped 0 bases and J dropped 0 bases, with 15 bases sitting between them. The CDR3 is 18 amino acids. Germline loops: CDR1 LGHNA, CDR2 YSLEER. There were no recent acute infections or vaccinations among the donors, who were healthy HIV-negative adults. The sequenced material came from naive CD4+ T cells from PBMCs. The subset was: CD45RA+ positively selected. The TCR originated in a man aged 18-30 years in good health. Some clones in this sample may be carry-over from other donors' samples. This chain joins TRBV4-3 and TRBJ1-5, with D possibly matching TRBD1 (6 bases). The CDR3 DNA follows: TGCGCCAGCAGCCAAGATAGACAGGCGCGAGTTAGCAATCAGCCCCAGCATTTT. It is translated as CASSQDRQARVSNQPQHF.